The sequence of this T cell receptor beta chain was determined in a study of blood T cell repertoires in COVID-19. Study at large: Collection of acute and convalescent COVID-19 samples took place in the United States, Italy and Spain.

Assay: immunoSEQ multiplex PCR; the TCRdb copy retains only in-frame clones and omits some. Of 70,000 to 95,000 clones listed, 80% to 85% are singletons. The CDR3 consists of 13 residues. From germline, CDR1 is SGHKS and CDR2 YYEKEE (reference sequence). The V and J ends lost 4 bases and 7 bases respectively, with 14 bases between them. V usage is TRBV5-5 and J usage is TRBJ1-1; tentative D call: TRBD1 (5 bases). This clonotype was sampled from an older woman with acute or convalescent COVID-19. Sequencing input: peripheral blood. This CDR3 reads CASSAGGGIEAFF. Here the CDR3 DNA reads TGTGCCAGCAGCGCTGGGGGAGGGATTGAAGCTTTCTTT. Complete variable domain (other parts from reference TRBV5-5 and TRBJ1-1): DAGVTQSPTHLIKTRGQQVTLRCSPISGHKSVSWYQQVLGQGPQFIFQYYEKEERGRGNFPDRFSARQFPNYSSELNVNALLLGDSALYLCASSAGGGIEAFFGQGTRLTVV.